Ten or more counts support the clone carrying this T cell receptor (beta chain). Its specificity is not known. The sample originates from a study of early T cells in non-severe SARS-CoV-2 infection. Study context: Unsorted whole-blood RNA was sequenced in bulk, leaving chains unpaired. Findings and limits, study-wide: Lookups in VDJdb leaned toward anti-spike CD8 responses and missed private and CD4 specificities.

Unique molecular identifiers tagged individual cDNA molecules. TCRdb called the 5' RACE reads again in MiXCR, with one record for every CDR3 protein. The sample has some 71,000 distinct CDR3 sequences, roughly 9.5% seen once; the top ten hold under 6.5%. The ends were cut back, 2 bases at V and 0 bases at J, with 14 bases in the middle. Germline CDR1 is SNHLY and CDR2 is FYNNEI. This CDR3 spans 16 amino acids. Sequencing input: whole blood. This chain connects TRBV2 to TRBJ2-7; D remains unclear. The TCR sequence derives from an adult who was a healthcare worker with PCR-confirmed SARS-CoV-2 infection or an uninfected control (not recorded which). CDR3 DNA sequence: TGTGCCAGCAGTGAATCGGTCGTTAGGAGCTCCTACGAGCAGTACTTC. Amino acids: CASSESVVRSSYEQYF.